The clone carrying this T cell receptor beta chain occurred a few times. Antigen: not known. These data come from a study of blood T cells in healthy people across ages. Study-wide findings and caveats: Across the age range, TCR beta diversity per million T cells fell in a roughly linear way.

Collection of 7.5 to 10 milliliters of peripheral blood was performed for each donor. PCR was performed a second time for 7 to 11 cycles using a sample-barcoded 5' primer and a J-beta primer mix. TCRdb re-analysed the 5' RACE reads in MiXCR, keeping a single row per CDR3 protein. The repertoire has 920,000 or so distinct CDR3 sequences, more than 35% of them found once; the top ten carry over 15%. Germline assignment: CDR1 SNHLY and CDR2 FYNNEI. This CDR3 has 12 amino acids. V was trimmed by 7 bases and J by 3 bases, leaving 10 bases between them. The chain recombines TRBV2 with TRBJ2-7, with a weak D call TRBD1 (5 bases). The sequence came from a woman aged 60-75 years in good health. The sequencing input was blood. The DNA for the CDR3 is TGTGCCAGCACGCGGCAGGGCTACGAGCAGTACTTC. Translating it yields CASTRQGYEQYF.